This T cell receptor (beta chain) is from a study of CD8+ T cells in alopecia areata. Remarks on this clone: Antigen: not known.

Broader study findings: Greater clonality was observed in lesional scalp samples, especially alopecia totalis/universalis, versus normal scalp. Scalp sequencing captures resident alphabeta T cells of normal skin too.

Extracted from the samples, RNA was reverse transcribed into cDNA to serve as the sequencing template. TCRdb's copy holds only in-frame clones and misses some; the assay was immunoSEQ multiplex PCR. The profile shows roughly 250,000 clones, under 80% of them singletons. The sample consisted of CD4+ T cells sorted from blood, taken at week 0. This clonotype was sampled from a human donor with alopecia areata.

CDR3 bases: TGTGCCAGCAGTGAAGACGGGCGAGGCACCGGGGAGCTGTTTTTT. It translates to CASSEDGRGTGELFF. The V gene is TRBV2, the J gene TRBJ2-2, with D hard to call. CDR1 SNHLY and CDR2 FYNNEI come from the germline V gene. V gave up 1 base and J gave up 4 bases, with 10 bases separating them. The CDR3 runs 15 residues.